Shown below are 18 T cell receptor beta chains from a single sample sequenced in a study of cytomegalovirus exposure and HLA in healthy donors. With 60 Vbeta and 13 Jbeta primers, the PCR was carried out. Here immunoSEQ multiplex PCR was the method, and the copy in TCRdb shows in-frame clones only, minus some. The table has about 170,000 clones, 80% to 90% seen once. The specimen sequenced was PBMCs. The source is a woman younger than 35 in good health and CMV-seropositive.

The chain recombines TRBV11-3 with TRBJ2-2; 10 nucleotides match TRBD1. Trimming took 1 base from V and 0 from J; bases not matched to a gene: 2. CDR1 and CDR2 from the germline V gene are SGHNT and YENEEA. The CDR3 is 17 residues long. DNA for the CDR3: TGTGCCAGCAGCTTAGTCGGACAGGGGGCGAACACCGGGGAGCTGTTTTTT. Its translation is CASSLVGQGANTGELFF.

This chain joins TRBV11-2 and TRBJ1-2; D is ambiguous. CDR1 is SGHAT, CDR2 FQNNGV, per germline. The CDR3 sequence is 13 residues long. Trimming took 7 bases from V and 7 from J, leaving 16 bases between them. Here the CDR3 reads CASISPGLGGYTF. CDR3 bases: TGTGCCAGCATCTCTCCGGGATTGGGTGGCTACACCTTC.

V usage is TRBV6-5 and J usage is TRBJ2-5; 11 bases line up with TRBD1. The end of the DNA aligns better with TRBJ2-7, so the J call may be wrong. Per germline, CDR1 MNHEY and CDR2 SVGAGI. This CDR3 has 15 amino acids. The CDR3 DNA is TGTGCCAGCAGTCGGACAGGGGGCCTCACCTACGAGCAGTACTTC. This gives the protein CASSRTGGLTYEQYF.

V and J are TRBV6-5 and TRBJ1-3; a weak D match, TRBD1 (6 bases). V was cut by 7 bases and J by 4 bases, with 11 bases left in between. The V gene's germline CDR1 is MNHEY and CDR2 SVGAGI. The CDR3 length is 13 residues. CDR3 coding DNA: TGTGCCAGCAACCGGCAGGGGGGAAACACCATATATTTT. It codes for CASNRQGGNTIYF.

This rearrangement joins TRBV5-6 to TRBJ1-1, with a tentative D call TRBD1 (6 bases). The CDR3 totals 13 residues. Germline-derived CDR1 and CDR2 are SGHDT and YYEEEE. V dropped 6 bases and J dropped 0 bases, with 9 bases sitting between them. The CDR3 sequence: CASKTGMNTEAFF. As DNA, the CDR3 is TGTGCCAGCAAGACAGGTATGAACACTGAAGCTTTCTTT.

The rearrangement joins TRBV7-3 to TRBJ2-5; 10 bases fit TRBD1. CDR1 SGHTA and CDR2 FQGTGA come from the germline V gene. The CDR3 is 17 residues long. J lost 4 bases, V lost 3 bases, and 11 bases had no gene match. CDR3 DNA: TGTGCCAGCAGCTTCTTTGGGACAGGGGCTTTCGGAGAGACCCAGTACTTC. This translates into CASSFFGTGAFGETQYF.

V gene TRBV5-5 combines with J gene TRBJ1-1; no reliable D call. Germline CDR1 reads SGHKS; CDR2 reads YYEKEE (reference sequence). Deletions cut 2 bases from V and 1 base from J, with 9 bases between. The length of the CDR3 is 14 residues. CDR3: CASSFLQANTEAFF. The DNA of the CDR3 is TGTGCCAGCAGCTTCCTGCAAGCGAACACTGAAGCTTTCTTT.

CDR3 nucleotides: TGTGCCAGCAGTTACGGGCGGGGGGGCCCGTACGAGCAGTACTTC. Residues: CASSYGRGGPYEQYF. This sequence joins TRBV6-5 and TRBJ2-7; 9 bases are a match to TRBD2. V lost 2 bases, J lost 4 bases, and 6 bases stayed unmatched. The CDR3 is 15 amino acids. Germline CDR1 MNHEY, CDR2 SVGAGI.

The chain recombines TRBV30 with TRBJ2-4; possibly TRBD1 for D (5 bases). Germline V gene sequence: CDR1 GTSNPN, CDR2 SVGIG (reference sequence). Trimming took off 4 bases at V and 0 bases at J, with 19 bases between the two ends. CDR3 length equals 17 residues. The CDR3: CAWNRPAGSIAKNIQYF. The DNA for the CDR3 is TGTGCCTGGAATCGCCCTGCAGGGTCAATAGCCAAAAACATTCAGTACTTC.

The gene calls are TRBV7-9 and TRBJ2-1; 9 positions agree with TRBD2. J gave up 0 bases and V 7 bases, and 7 bases lay outside the gene matches. CDR1 and CDR2 from the germline V gene are SEHNR and FQNEAQ (reference sequence). CDR3 size: 16 residues. The CDR3 is CASTERGASSYNEQFF. DNA of the CDR3: TGTGCCAGCACCGAGCGGGGGGCCTCCTCCTACAATGAGCAGTTCTTC. Supplemented by reference TRBV7-9 and TRBJ2-1, the full variable domain reads DTGVSQNPRHKITKRGQNVTFRCDPISEHNRLYWYRQTLGQGPEFLTYFQNEAQLEKSRLLSDRFSAERPKGSFSTLEIQRTEQGDSAMYLCASTERGASSYNEQFFGPGTRLTVL.

The V call is TRBV11-2, the J call TRBJ2-2; TRBD2 matches at 8 bases. The CDR3 totals 16 residues. Germline assignment: CDR1 SGHAT and CDR2 FQNNGV. Trimming took 5 bases from V and 4 from J; bases not matched to a gene: 9. CDR3 DNA sequence: TGTGCCAGCAGCCCCCGTGGTAGCGGGGCCACCGGGGAGCTGTTTTTT. Translating it yields CASSPRGSGATGELFF.

The chain carries TRBV6-1 and TRBJ2-2; weak D call: TRBD1 (6 bases). Trimming removed 10 bases from V and 10 bases from J, with 16 bases in between. This CDR3 region has 12 residues. Per the germline V gene, CDR1 is MNHNS and CDR2 is SASEGT. The CDR3 DNA reads as TGTGCCACCACAGGGTTTAAAGAGGAGCTGTTTTTT. Its protein product is CATTGFKEELFF.

This chain links TRBV27 with TRBJ1-6; 7 bases align to TRBD1. J gave up 7 bases and V 6 bases, and 9 bases lay outside the gene matches. The CDR3 totals 15 residues. Germline CDR1 reads MNHEY; CDR2 reads SMNVEV (reference sequence). The CDR3 DNA follows: TGTGCCAGCAGGTCCCCGGGACAGAGAAATTCACCCCTCCACTTT. Translation gives CASRSPGQRNSPLHF.

The chain links TRBV7-9 to TRBJ1-2; D unresolved. The CDR3 totals 14 residues. Germline CDR1 SEHNR, CDR2 FQNEAQ (reference sequence). V was clipped by 2 bases and J by 8 bases, with 15 bases between them. For the CDR3, the DNA is TGTGCCAGCAGCTTAAGCCTGCCCCAGGCAGGCTACACCTTC. Translated: CASSLSLPQAGYTF.

This sequence joins TRBV2 and TRBJ2-5, with 8 bases fitting TRBD1. The J call could be wrong; TRBJ2-7 is a better fit for the DNA end. The germline V gene has CDR1 SNHLY and CDR2 FYNNEI. The CDR3 loop spans 13 amino acids. CDR3 DNA: TGTGCCAGCAGTCTGGACAGGGAAGGCGAGCAGTACTTC. Protein: CASSLDREGEQYF.

The chain carries TRBV27 and TRBJ2-7; 11 bases are a match to TRBD1. The germline gives CDR1 MNHEY, CDR2 SMNVEV (reference sequence). V lost 3 bases and J lost 7; bases outside the gene matches: 11. The CDR3 length is 16 residues. DNA for the CDR3: TGTGCCAGCAGTTTTTCCCCCGGACAGGGGGCGGGGGAGCAGTACTTC. It yields the protein CASSFSPGQGAGEQYF.

The genes are TRBV7-2 and TRBJ1-2, with 8 bases matching TRBD1. V trimming: 3 bases; J trimming: 1 base; junction bases outside the gene matches: 4. Germline CDR1 reads SGHTA; CDR2 reads FQGNSA. This CDR3 has 15 residues. The DNA of the CDR3 is TGTGCCAGCAGCTTGACAGGGGTCCTTAACTATGGCTACACCTTC. Amino acids: CASSLTGVLNYGYTF.

For this clone: A junction end diverges from the germline sequence, so it may reflect a read error. The chain uses TRBV13 and TRBJ2-6; D may be TRBD1 (5 bases). There are 19 residues in the CDR3. The germline V gene encodes CDR1 PRHDT and CDR2 FYEKMQ (reference sequence). CDR3 in amino acids: CASSLGATQLHSGANGLTF. In nucleotides, the CDR3 is TGTGCCAGCAGCTTAGGCGCGACACAATTGCACTCTGGGGCCAACGGCCTGACTTTC.